What follows are 29 T cell receptor beta chains derived from one specimen sequenced in a study of blood T cell repertoires in COVID-19. The data were produced by immunoSEQ multiplex PCR, yet TCRdb's version contains in-frame clones alone and is incomplete. The repertoire has some 400,000 clones, approximately 77% of them found once; the top ten carry about 1%. The specimen was peripheral blood. The receptors come from a human donor with acute or convalescent COVID-19. The donor label of this sample is uncertain.

Points on this clone: Other DNA sequences of this sample code for an identical CDR3. This chain connects TRBV12-3 or TRBV12-4 to TRBJ1-2; D is uncertain. V was trimmed by 6 bases and J by 5 bases, leaving 13 bases between them. This CDR3 comprises 13 residues. The CDR3 nucleotides read TGTGCCAGCAGCCTGCCTCGAGGGTATGGCTACACCTTC. It specifies CASSLPRGYGYTF.

This chain uses TRBV4-1 with TRBJ1-1, with D possibly being TRBD1 (5 bases). Trimming took 3 bases from V and 2 from J, leaving 16 bases between them. CDR1 is MGHRA, CDR2 YSYEKL, per germline. This CDR3 has 16 residues. The CDR3 DNA follows: TGCGCCAGCAGCCACGGGGTGGGGGGACTCAACACTGAAGCTTTCTTT. This translates into CASSHGVGGLNTEAFF.

This clone was found once. Within the sample, other DNA sequences also encode this same CDR3. The genes are TRBV5-1 and TRBJ1-1; tentatively, D is TRBD1 (5 bases). V dropped 2 bases and J dropped 1 base, with 12 bases sitting between them. Germline V gene data show CDR1 as SGHRS and CDR2 as YFSETQ. This CDR3 comprises 15 residues. CDR3 coding DNA: TGCGCCAGCAGCTTTCTGGGGCAGTCGAACACTGAAGCTTTCTTT. Translated: CASSFLGQSNTEAFF.

The gene calls are TRBV18 and TRBJ1-2; D gene uncertain. Per germline, CDR1 KGHSH and CDR2 LQKENI. There are 16 residues in the CDR3. V lost 1 base to trimming and J lost 4 bases, with 16 bases between them. The CDR3 is CASSPRAGSISYGYTF. CDR3 in DNA: TGTGCCAGCTCACCACGGGCGGGTTCGATTAGCTATGGCTACACCTTC.

Worth noting for this clone: The sample has other DNA sequences that encode this CDR3 too. This chain uses TRBV5-1 with TRBJ1-5; the D is unclear. Trimming removed 0 bases at V and 5 bases at J, with 9 bases between. Germline CDR1 and CDR2: SGHRS and YFSETQ. This CDR3 comprises 14 residues. CDR3 nucleotide sequence: TGCGCCAGCAGCTTGGAGGCAGGATATCAGCCCCAGCATTTT. As protein: CASSLEAGYQPQHF.

The genes are TRBV3-1 (or the pseudogene TRBV3-2) and TRBJ1-2; unclear D gene. The length of the CDR3 is 12 residues. CDR1 and CDR2 (germline): LGHDT, YNNKEL (reference sequence). Trimming pared 0 bases from V and 13 bases from J, leaving 12 bases between. The chain's CDR3 is CASSQESGRGTF. For the CDR3, the DNA is TGTGCCAGCAGCCAAGAGTCCGGGCGGGGCACCTTC.

The chain combines TRBV6-5 with TRBJ1-2, with TRBD1 as a possible D gene (6 bases). Per the germline V gene, CDR1 is MNHEY and CDR2 is SVGAGI. Trimming removed 5 bases from V and 6 bases from J, with 13 bases in between. This CDR3 contains 13 residues. CDR3 in amino acids: CASSLTGLDGYTF. In DNA form, the CDR3 reads TGTGCCAGCAGTCTTACAGGGTTAGATGGCTACACCTTC.

The rearrangement joins TRBV6-5 to TRBJ1-5; D may be TRBD1 (5 bases). The CDR3 extends over 16 amino acids. V lost 1 base to trimming and J lost 0 bases, with 10 bases between them. Germline V gives CDR1 MNHEY, CDR2 SVGAGI. The CDR3 DNA reads TGTGCCAGCAGTTACTTCAGGACACCTAGCAATCAGCCCCAGCATTTT. Its protein is CASSYFRTPSNQPQHF.

The chain has TRBV5-4 and TRBJ2-2, with 8 bases that match TRBD2. The CDR3 is made up of 16 amino acids. CDR1 is SGHNT and CDR2 is YYREEE in the germline V gene (reference sequence). Losses at the gene ends were 0 bases for V and 1 base for J; bases not matched to a gene: 2. CDR3 in amino acids: CASSLGLARNTGELFF. CDR3 sequence (DNA): TGTGCCAGCAGCTTGGGACTAGCGAGGAACACCGGGGAGCTGTTTTTT.

The genes are TRBV5-1 and TRBJ2-7; the match to TRBD1 covers 8 bases. The germline CDR1 and CDR2 sequences are SGHRS and YFSETQ. This CDR3 comprises 15 residues. V was pared by 0 bases and J by 1 base, with 3 bases of the junction left unmatched. Here the CDR3 reads CASSLGTGGSYEQYF. CDR3 coding DNA: TGCGCCAGCAGCTTGGGTACAGGGGGTTCCTACGAGCAGTACTTC.

A few counts support this clone. This chain links TRBV20-1 with TRBJ1-5; D not resolved. CDR3 size: 13 residues. V lost 3 bases, J lost 3 bases, and 9 bases lay in between. Germline assignment: CDR1 DFQATT and CDR2 SNEGSKA (reference sequence). The CDR3 loop is CSASAANNQPQHF. The CDR3 coding sequence is TGCAGTGCTAGTGCAGCGAACAATCAGCCCCAGCATTTT.

The V call is TRBV6-1, the J call TRBJ1-1; D is undetermined. The CDR3 runs 15 residues. V lost 3 bases, J lost 1 base, and 12 bases lay in between. Germline V gene data show CDR1 as MNHNS and CDR2 as SASEGT. The CDR3 DNA reads TGTGCCAGCAGTGATTTTGGAGACCCGAACACTGAAGCTTTCTTT. Translated, it gives CASSDFGDPNTEAFF.

The chain links TRBV6-4 to TRBJ2-1, with a tentative D call TRBD2 (7 bases). CDR3 size: 14 residues. Germline V CDR1 and CDR2: MRHNA, SNTAGT. V lost 2 bases, J lost 9 bases, and 14 bases lay in between. This CDR3 reads CASSDRGTNSEQFF. As DNA, the CDR3 is TGTGCCAGCAGTGACAGGGGGACTAATAGTGAGCAGTTCTTC.

The chain carries TRBV4-1 and TRBJ2-5; D possibly corresponds to TRBD1 (6 bases). The CDR3 contains 15 residues. Between the trimmed V and J ends, which lost 3 bases and 2 bases, there was a span of 13 bases. Per the germline V gene, CDR1 is MGHRA and CDR2 is YSYEKL. The CDR3 here is CASSQASGQQETQYF. In DNA, the CDR3 is TGCGCCAGCAGCCAGGCCTCCGGACAGCAAGAGACCCAGTACTTC.

Regarding this clone: Other DNA sequences in this sample translate to the same CDR3. This chain connects TRBV7-8 to TRBJ1-1, with D maybe TRBD1 (6 bases). CDR1 is SGHVS, CDR2 FQNEAQ, per germline. The CDR3 totals 15 residues. Trimming stripped 1 base from V and 1 base from J, with 10 bases between. The CDR3 loop reads CASSLVGRGNTEAFF. CDR3 sequence (DNA): TGTGCCAGCAGCTTAGTCGGCAGGGGGAACACTGAAGCTTTCTTT.

V usage is TRBV5-1 and J usage is TRBJ2-7; 12 bases map to TRBD2. After removal of 3 bases from V and 9 bases from J, the junction contained 13 bases not matched to a gene. The CDR3 runs to 16 residues. Germline values: CDR1 SGHRS, CDR2 YFSETQ. The CDR3 is CASSYSGTSGPPAQYF. The CDR3 DNA follows: TGCGCCAGCAGCTACTCCGGGACTAGCGGGCCTCCGGCGCAGTACTTC. The whole variable domain, remainder taken from reference TRBV5-1 and TRBJ2-7, is KAGVTQTPRYLIKTRGQQVTLSCSPISGHRSVSWYQQTPGQGLQFLFEYFSETQRNKGNFPGRFSGRQFSNSRSEMNVSTLELGDSALYLCASSYSGTSGPPAQYFGPGTRLTVT.

The chain has TRBV27 and TRBJ1-2, with TRBD1 matching 7 bases. Per the germline V gene, CDR1 is MNHEY and CDR2 is SMNVEV (reference sequence). The CDR3 length is 15 residues. The junction had 12 bases not matched to a gene; V was cut back by 11 bases and J by 0 bases. The CDR3 DNA reads as TGTGCCGAACCGGGACAGCGGGAGACTAACTATGGCTACACCTTC. Translation: CAEPGQRETNYGYTF.

This chain joins TRBV7-9 and TRBJ2-2; 8 bases are shared with TRBD1. This CDR3 is built from 15 residues. CDR1 is SEHNR, CDR2 FQNEAQ, per germline (reference sequence). Trimming removed 5 bases from V and 6 bases from J; junction bases left unmatched: 8. CDR3 residues: CASSIGDRRAGELFF. In nucleotides, the CDR3 is TGTGCCAGCAGCATAGGGGACAGGCGGGCCGGGGAGCTGTTTTTT.

In DNA, the CDR3 is TGTGCCAGCTCACCATTGACAGGGACGAATGAAAAACTGTTTTTT. This encodes CASSPLTGTNEKLFF. V is TRBV18 and J is TRBJ1-4; 7 bases line up with TRBD1. Germline values: CDR1 KGHSH, CDR2 LQKENI. V was clipped by 2 bases and J by 5 bases; unmatched bases: 5. CDR3 length: 15 amino acids.

In this sample, this clone turned up a few times. V gene TRBV18 combines with J gene TRBJ2-3; 10 positions agree with TRBD2. Germline values: CDR1 KGHSH, CDR2 LQKENI. CDR3 length equals 17 residues. Trimming took 3 bases from V and 3 from J; bases not matched to a gene: 9. In nucleotides, the CDR3 is TGTGCCAGCTCACCCCAGATTAGCGGGGGGCCGACAGATACGCAGTATTTT. This sequence encodes CASSPQISGGPTDTQYF.

J is TRBJ1-2 and V is TRBV29-1, with 10 bases that match TRBD1. The CDR3 consists of 15 residues. Germline CDR1 reads SQVTM; CDR2 reads ANQGSEA. Trimming at V came to 8 bases and at J to 5 bases, leaving 14 bases not matched to a gene. The CDR3 spells CSFHGGTGAYYGYTF. CDR3 nucleotide sequence: TGCAGCTTTCATGGGGGGACAGGGGCCTATTATGGCTACACCTTC.

In its sample, this clone was seen once. The chain recombines TRBV28 with TRBJ1-1; TRBD1 matches 7 bases. Losses at the gene ends were 3 bases for V and 5 bases for J; bases not matched to a gene: 3. Looked up from germline, CDR1 is MDHEN and CDR2 is SYDVKM. This CDR3 contains 13 residues. This chain's CDR3 is CASSFSGGTEAFF. Written as DNA, the CDR3 is TGTGCCAGCAGTTTCTCAGGGGGAACTGAAGCTTTCTTT.

This clone was seen only a few times. Compared with germline, one end of the junction differs, possibly owing to a read error. This rearrangement joins TRBV20-1 to TRBJ1-1; D unclear. Germline assignment: CDR1 DFQATT and CDR2 SNEGSKA (reference sequence). This CDR3 has 9 amino acids. The CDR3 here is CSARAGEPF. The CDR3 DNA is TGCAGTGCTAGAGCCGGAGAACCCTTT.

The rearrangement links TRBV5-1 to TRBJ1-4; D remains unclear. The V and J ends lost 1 base and 1 base respectively, with 5 bases between them. This CDR3 spans 14 amino acids. The germline CDR1 and CDR2 sequences are SGHRS and YFSETQ. DNA of the CDR3: TGCGCCAGCAGCTTGAGAGGAACTAATGAAAAACTGTTTTTT. It yields the protein CASSLRGTNEKLFF.

This chain uses TRBV5-8 with TRBJ1-1, with 7 bases matching TRBD1. J lost 1 base, V lost 4 bases, and 10 bases had no gene match. Germline assignment: CDR1 SGHTS and CDR2 YDEGEE. This CDR3 contains 16 residues. CDR3 region: CASSGMTRGENTEAFF. As DNA, the CDR3 is TGTGCCAGCAGCGGGATGACCAGGGGGGAGAACACTGAAGCTTTCTTT.

The genes are TRBV7-8 and TRBJ1-3, with D possibly TRBD1 on 6 matching bases. Per the germline V gene, CDR1 is SGHVS and CDR2 is FQNEAQ. Trimming took off 2 bases at V and 0 bases at J, with 14 bases between the two ends. The CDR3 covers 17 residues. The CDR3 sequence is CASSLNRDTFSGNTIYF. CDR3 DNA: TGTGCCAGCAGCTTAAATCGGGACACATTCTCTGGAAACACCATATATTTT. The full variable domain, with the rest looked up from reference TRBV7-8 and TRBJ1-3, is GAGVSQSPRYKVAKRGQDVALRCDPISGHVSLFWYQQALGQGPEFLTYFQNEAQLDKSGLPSDRFFAERPEGSVSTLKIQRTQQEDSAVYLCASSLNRDTFSGNTIYFGEGSWLTVV.

This clone came up once. This chain uses TRBV29-1 with TRBJ2-7, with D maybe TRBD2 (7 bases). V was shortened by 4 bases and J by 6 bases, with 16 bases between the two germline ends. CDR3 length: 13 amino acids. The germline CDR1 and CDR2 sequences are SQVTM and ANQGSEA. The CDR3 DNA reads TGCAGCGTTGGGGGGGGGCTGCGTGGCGAGCAGTACTTC. Amino acids: CSVGGGLRGEQYF.

This clone was seen a handful of times. J is TRBJ2-1 and V is TRBV29-1, with 11 positions matching TRBD2. V shed 7 bases and J 8 bases; nucleotides not matched to a gene: 10. Germline CDR1 SQVTM, CDR2 ANQGSEA. The CDR3 totals 14 residues. CDR3 amino acids: CSATTSGGWDEQFF. The CDR3 bases are TGCAGCGCGACAACTAGCGGGGGCTGGGATGAGCAGTTCTTC.

The J gene is TRBJ2-1, the V gene TRBV12-3 or TRBV12-4; TRBD2 is a possible D gene (6 bases). V shed 7 bases and J shed 6 bases, with 13 bases lying between them. The CDR3 is made up of 13 amino acids. CDR3 sequence (DNA): TGTGCCAGCACCACCAATAGCGGCAATGAGCAGTTCTTC. Its protein product is CASTTNSGNEQFF.